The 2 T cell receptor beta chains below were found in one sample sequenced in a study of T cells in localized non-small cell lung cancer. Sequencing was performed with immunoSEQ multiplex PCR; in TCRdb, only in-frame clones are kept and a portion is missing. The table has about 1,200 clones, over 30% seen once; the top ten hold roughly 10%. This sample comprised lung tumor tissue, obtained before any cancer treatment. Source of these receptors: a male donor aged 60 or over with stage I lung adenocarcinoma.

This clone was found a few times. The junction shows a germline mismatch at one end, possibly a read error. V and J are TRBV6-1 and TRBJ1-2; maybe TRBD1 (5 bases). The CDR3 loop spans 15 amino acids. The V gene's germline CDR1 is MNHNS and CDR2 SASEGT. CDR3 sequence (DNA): TGTGCCAGCAGTGAAGCGGGGTCAGGGTCCGTCAGGATGGGTTTC. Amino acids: CASSEAGSGSVRMGF.

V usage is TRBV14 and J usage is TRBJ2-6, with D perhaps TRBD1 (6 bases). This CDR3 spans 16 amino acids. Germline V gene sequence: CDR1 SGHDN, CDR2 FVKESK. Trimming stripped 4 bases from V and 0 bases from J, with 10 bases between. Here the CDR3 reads CASSLGGFSGANVLTF. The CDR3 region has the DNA TGTGCCAGCAGCCTAGGGGGTTTCTCTGGGGCCAACGTCCTGACTTTC.